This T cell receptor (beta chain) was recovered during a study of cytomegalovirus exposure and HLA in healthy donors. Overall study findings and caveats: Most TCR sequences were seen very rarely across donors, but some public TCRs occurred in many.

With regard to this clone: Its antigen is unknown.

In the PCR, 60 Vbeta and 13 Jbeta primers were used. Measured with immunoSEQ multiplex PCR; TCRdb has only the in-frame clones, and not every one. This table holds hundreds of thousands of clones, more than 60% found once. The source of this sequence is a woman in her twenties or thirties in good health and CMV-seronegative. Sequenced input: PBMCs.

CDR3 region: CSSDRSGANVLTF. The CDR3 DNA follows: TGTTCCTCGGACAGATCTGGGGCCAACGTCCTGACTTTC. V usage is TRBV7-9 and J usage is TRBJ2-6; D may be TRBD1 (6 bases). Germline CDR1 and CDR2: SEHNR and FQNEAQ (reference sequence). The CDR3 is 13 amino acids.